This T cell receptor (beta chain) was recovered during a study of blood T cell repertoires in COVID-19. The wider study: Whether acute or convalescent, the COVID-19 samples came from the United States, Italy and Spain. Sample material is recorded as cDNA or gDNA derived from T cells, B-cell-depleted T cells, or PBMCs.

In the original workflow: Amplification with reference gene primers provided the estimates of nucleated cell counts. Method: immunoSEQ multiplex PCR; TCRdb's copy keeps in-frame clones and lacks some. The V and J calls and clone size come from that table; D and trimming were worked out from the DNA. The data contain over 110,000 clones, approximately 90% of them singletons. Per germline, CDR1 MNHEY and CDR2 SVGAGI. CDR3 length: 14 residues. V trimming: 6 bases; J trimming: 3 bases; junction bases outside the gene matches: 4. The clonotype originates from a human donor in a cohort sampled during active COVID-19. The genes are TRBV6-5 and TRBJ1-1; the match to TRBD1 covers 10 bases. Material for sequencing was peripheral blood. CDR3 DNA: TGTGCCAGCAGACTCGGGACAGGGGACACTGAAGCTTTCTTT. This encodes CASRLGTGDTEAFF.